These T cell receptor beta chains were read from a single sample in a study of cytomegalovirus exposure and HLA in healthy donors. The table came from immunoSEQ multiplex PCR; TCRdb's copy has only in-frame clones and leaves some out. The sample yields 100,000 to 150,000 clones, 88% seen once. The sequenced material came from PBMCs. The receptors were sampled from a man under 40 in good health and CMV-seronegative. Both conserved end residues are part of each CDR3. D genes are given only for firm matches. Expanded clones get a size class; other rows say once, few or many, or leave the size out.

abundance	j_gene	d_gene	v_gene	CDR3nt	CDR3aa
.	TRBJ2-1	TRBD2	TRBV5-1	TGCGCCAGCAGCTTGGTCGCTAGCGGGGTTTACAATGAGCAGTTCTTC	CASSLVASGVYNEQFF
.	TRBJ2-5	.	TRBV25-1	TGTGCCAGCAGTGGGTACAGATACCAAGAGACCCAGTACTTC	CASSGYRYQETQYF
.	TRBJ2-3	.	TRBV7-9	TGTGCCAGCAGCCTCCCCCCGGGGGGCCCAGATACGCAGTATTTT	CASSLPPGGPDTQYF
.	TRBJ1-1	.	TRBV6-5	TGTGCCAGCAGATCCCCCTGGGGGCGTGGCGAGAAAGCTTTCTTT	CASRSPWGRGEKAFF
.	TRBJ2-1	TRBD2	TRBV29-1	TGCTACGGTAGCGGGAGTTCGGCCTCCTACAATGAGCAGTTCTTC	CYGSGSSASYNEQFF
.	TRBJ2-2	TRBD1	TRBV29-1	TGCAGCGGCCAACAGGGGCTCTCAGGGGAGCTGTTTTTT	CSGQQGLSGELFF
.	TRBJ2-6	.	TRBV6-6	TGTGCCAGCAGTTCCAGGGATGGCGGGGCCAACGTCCTGACTTTC	CASSSRDGGANVLTF
.	TRBJ2-7	.	TRBV13	TGTGCCAGCAGCTTAGGGCTTGAAGCATCGAGTACCTACGAGCAGTACTTC	CASSLGLEASSTYEQYF
.	TRBJ2-7	TRBD2	TRBV7-9	TGTGCCAGCAGCTGGCAGGGACTAGCGGGAGCCTACGAGCAGTACTTC	CASSWQGLAGAYEQYF
.	TRBJ2-7	TRBD1	TRBV18	TGTGCCCCTGGACAGGTCGGCGAGCAGTACTTC	CAPGQVGEQYF
.	TRBJ2-2	TRBD2	TRBV2	TGTGCCAGCAGAAGCGGGAGAGACACCGGGGAGCTGTTTTTT	CASRSGRDTGELFF
.	TRBJ1-1	.	TRBV4-3	TGCGCCAGCACTGAGAGTTGGTCGGCGGGCACTGAAGCTTTCTTT	CASTESWSAGTEAFF
.	TRBJ1-5	.	TRBV4-3	TGCGCCAGCAGCCAAGACTTAGGACAACCCCAGCATTTT	CASSQDLGQPQHF
.	TRBJ2-3	.	TRBV5-1	TGCGCCAGCAGCTGGCCGGACAGTGATGCTAGCACAGATACGCAGTATTTT	CASSWPDSDASTDTQYF
.	TRBJ2-7	.	TRBV7-3	TGTGCCAGCAGCTTATTAACGGGGGACGAGCAGTACTTC	CASSLLTGDEQYF
.	TRBJ2-3	TRBD1	TRBV7-6	TGTGCCAGCAGCGATGGGACAGGAACAGATACGCAGTATTTT	CASSDGTGTDTQYF
.	TRBJ2-1	TRBD2	TRBV7-2	TGTGCCAGCAGCGTAAAGCGGGGCTCCTACAATGAGCAGTTCTTC	CASSVKRGSYNEQFF
.	TRBJ2-1	TRBD1	TRBV6-5	TGTGCCAGCAGGACCTCAGGGGGCAGCCAGTTCTTC	CASRTSGGSQFF
.	TRBJ2-7	TRBD2	TRBV6-6	TGTGCCAGCAGTTACTCCGGGGGGGGAACCTACGAGCAGTACTTC	CASSYSGGGTYEQYF
once	TRBJ2-1	.	TRBV7-3	TGTGCCAGCAGCTCCACCGTGGGACTCTCGAATGAGCAGTTCTTC	CASSSTVGLSNEQFF
.	TRBJ2-7	.	TRBV30	TGTGCCTGGAGTGTAGGCGCGGGTAATCAGTACTTC	CAWSVGAGNQYF
.	TRBJ1-2	.	TRBV7-9	TGTGCCAGCAGCTTGCTAGGACAGAGCCTAGGCTACACCTTC	CASSLLGQSLGYTF
.	TRBJ1-3	.	TRBV6-6	TGTGCCAGCAGTCCCTCGGGGGGCGGATTAAACACCATATATTTT	CASSPSGGGLNTIYF
once	TRBJ2-4	TRBD2	TRBV25-1	TGTGCCAGCAGTGATGGGAGGAAAGGGCTAGCGGGAAACATTCAGTACTTC	CASSDGRKGLAGNIQYF
.	TRBJ2-1	.	TRBV5-1	TGCGCCAGCAGTGACGGGACGCTGGGGGCAAATGAGCAGTTCTTC	CASSDGTLGANEQFF
once	TRBJ1-4	TRBD1	TRBV27	TGTGCCAGCACCGCCAGGGACAGGGGGCGCGAGAATGAAAAACTGTTTTTT	CASTARDRGRENEKLFF
.	TRBJ2-7	TRBD2	TRBV13	TGTGCCAGCTCAGAGCTCGGGGGGGCTAGCGGGAGGCCGTCCTACGAGCAGTACTTC	CASSELGGASGRPSYEQYF
.	TRBJ2-7	.	TRBV5-6	TGTGCCAGCAGCTTGTTGAGCTCCTACGAGCAGTACTTC	CASSLLSSYEQYF
.	TRBJ2-5	.	TRBV6-1	TGTGCCAGCAGTGCAGCGGACAGACTTCAAGAGACCCAGTACTTC	CASSAADRLQETQYF
.	TRBJ1-1	.	TRBV5-1	TGCGCCAGCAGCTCCAAGAGTGGTGAAGCTTTCTTT	CASSSKSGEAFF
.	TRBJ1-4	.	TRBV2	TGTGCCTCCGCCTCGGTGGAGAGAGAAAAACTGTTTTTT	CASASVEREKLFF